Presented here are 20 T cell receptor beta chains from one specimen sequenced in a study of identical twins. One entry per CDR3 protein, called by TCRdb with MiXCR from the 5' RACE reads. Altogether 400,000 to 600,000 distinct CDR3 sequences are present, 20% to 25% being singletons, with the ten largest covering about 0.48%. These data were also filed under a second study, of yellow fever vaccine responses in identical twins.

The sequenced sample was CD4+ T cells sorted from blood. These receptors were collected from a woman in her late teens or twenties in good health.

J is TRBJ2-7 and V is TRBV4-1; 9 bases align to TRBD2. The CDR3 spans 15 residues. Trimming at V came to 3 bases and at J to 4 bases, leaving 7 bases not matched to a gene. Germline V gene data show CDR1 as MGHRA and CDR2 as YSYEKL. Written as DNA, the CDR3 is TGCGCCAGCAGCCAGGTCGGTAGCGGGAGTTACGAGCAGTACTTC. This translates into CASSQVGSGSYEQYF.

The rearrangement links TRBV29-1 to TRBJ2-2, with D hard to call. Germline loops: CDR1 SQVTM, CDR2 ANQGSEA. V was clipped by 3 bases and J by 6 bases, with 17 bases between them. This CDR3 has 15 residues. Written as DNA, the CDR3 is TGCAGCGTTGAGGGTTCCGGATCCGGATCCGGGGAGCTGTTTTTT. Amino acid sequence: CSVEGSGSGSGELFF.

The chain carries TRBV20-1 and TRBJ2-5; TRBD1 aligns across 7 bases. Per the germline V gene, CDR1 is DFQATT and CDR2 is SNEGSKA (reference sequence). This CDR3 comprises 13 residues. The V and J ends lost 4 bases and 3 bases, in that order; junction bases with no gene match: 5. The CDR3: CSATDRAEETQYF. CDR3 bases: TGCAGTGCTACTGACAGGGCAGAAGAGACCCAGTACTTC.

This clonotype was counted only a few times. The gene calls are TRBV2 and TRBJ1-2; 7 nucleotides agree with TRBD1. V dropped 6 bases and J dropped 7; count of bases not matched to a gene: 8. CDR1 is SNHLY, CDR2 FYNNEI, per germline. The length of the CDR3 is 13 residues. The CDR3 bases are TGTGCCAGCAGCCTGGGACAGAAGGGTGGCTACACCTTC. Translating it yields CASSLGQKGGYTF. Looking up the rest from reference TRBV2 and TRBJ1-2 gives the full variable domain: EPEVTQTPSHQVTQMGQEVILRCVPISNHLYFYWYRQILGQKVEFLVSFYNNEISEKSEIFDDQFSVERPDGSNFTLKIRSTKLEDSAMYFCASSLGQKGGYTFGSGTRLTVV.

At least ten counts were recorded for this clonotype. The genes are TRBV12-3 or TRBV12-4 and TRBJ2-1; 11 nucleotides agree with TRBD2. The CDR3 has 16 amino acids. Trimming at V came to 6 bases and at J to 6 bases, leaving 10 bases not matched to a gene. The CDR3 DNA reads TGTGCCAGCAGGAGACTAGCGGGAAGCTTGTTCAATGAGCAGTTCTTC. Residues: CASRRLAGSLFNEQFF.

The gene calls are TRBV21-1 and TRBJ2-1; TRBD2, as called in the table, went unchecked against the DNA. TRBV21-1 is an annotated pseudogene. The length of the CDR3 is 18 residues. CDR3 DNA sequence: TGTGCCAGCAGCGCCCCCCCCGGACTAGCGGGAGGGATGGATGAGCAGTTCTTC. As protein: CASSAPPGLAGGMDEQFF.

J is TRBJ2-2 and V is TRBV5-1, with TRBD2 matching over 8 bases. The J segment lost 2 bases and the V segment lost 0 bases, leaving 12 bases of the junction unmatched. From germline, CDR1 is SGHRS and CDR2 YFSETQ. This CDR3 region has 19 residues. CDR3 loop: CASSLAGTRVKSNTGELFF. The CDR3 coding sequence is TGCGCCAGCAGCTTGGCGGGGACTAGAGTGAAGAGTAACACCGGGGAGCTGTTTTTT.

This clonotype was detected once. The chain couples TRBV5-1 to TRBJ2-1, with 10 bases identical to TRBD2. The trim removed 4 bases at V and 3 bases at J, leaving 10 bases unmatched. This CDR3 has 17 amino acids. Germline V CDR1 and CDR2: SGHRS, YFSETQ. The DNA of the CDR3 is TGCGCCAGCAGCCGCTCAAGCGGGAGGGCCCTCTACAATGAGCAGTTCTTC. Translating gives CASSRSSGRALYNEQFF.

The V and J genes are TRBV5-6 and TRBJ2-1; D not certain. CDR3 length equals 17 residues. The germline V and J ends were trimmed by 0 bases and 0 bases, with 13 bases remaining between them. From germline, CDR1 is SGHDT and CDR2 YYEEEE. Here the CDR3 reads CASSLAPIETSYNEQFF. The CDR3 DNA sequence: TGTGCCAGCAGCTTGGCCCCGATTGAAACCTCCTACAATGAGCAGTTCTTC.

The chain links TRBV28 to TRBJ2-4; perhaps TRBD2 as D (6 bases). V lost 8 bases and J lost 6, with 8 bases in between. Germline V CDR1 and CDR2: MDHEN, SYDVKM. CDR3 length: 11 amino acids. The chain's CDR3 is CASYGGNIQYF. CDR3 DNA: TGTGCCAGCTACGGGGGAAACATTCAGTACTTC. The variable domain in full, completed from reference TRBV28 and TRBJ2-4, reads DVKVTQSSRYLVKRTGEKVFLECVQDMDHENMFWYRQDPGLGLRLIYFSYDVKMKEKGDIPEGYSVSREKKERFSLILESASTNQTSMYLCASYGGNIQYFGAGTRLSVL.

In its sample, this clonotype was seen many times. The V gene is TRBV5-1, the J gene TRBJ2-2; D gene uncertain. Germline values: CDR1 SGHRS, CDR2 YFSETQ. Trimming cost V 6 bases and J 4 bases, with 4 bases left between them. The CDR3 has 11 residues. The CDR3 loop reads CASIGTGELFF. For the CDR3, the DNA is TGCGCCAGCATTGGCACCGGGGAGCTGTTTTTT.

This clonotype has at least ten counts. V and J are TRBV20-1 and TRBJ2-2, with D perhaps TRBD2 (5 bases). The CDR3 sequence is 16 residues long. Trimming took 0 bases from V and 0 from J, leaving 11 bases between them. Germline V CDR1 and CDR2: DFQATT, SNEGSKA (reference sequence). This chain's CDR3 is CSARDSRAANTGELFF. DNA of the CDR3: TGCAGTGCTAGAGATTCGAGAGCGGCGAACACCGGGGAGCTGTTTTTT.

This clonotype occurred a few times. The gene calls are TRBV28 and TRBJ1-1; no clear D gene. Germline CDR1 and CDR2: MDHEN and SYDVKM. The CDR3 totals 12 residues. Trimming took off 8 bases at V and 6 bases at J, with 13 bases between the two ends. The CDR3 loop reads CASCGDLSEAFF. CDR3 nucleotides: TGTGCCAGCTGTGGAGATTTGTCTGAAGCTTTCTTT.

J is TRBJ2-2 and V is TRBV12-3 or TRBV12-4; D unclear. The CDR3 is 14 residues long. The V and J ends lost 6 bases and 1 base respectively, with 9 bases between them. For the CDR3, the DNA is TGTGCCAGCAGCCGTCACCAGAACACCGGGGAGCTGTTTTTT. It is translated as CASSRHQNTGELFF.

The CDR3 protein is CASSLTGGPAEQFF. CDR3 nucleotide sequence: TGCGCCAGCAGCTTGACGGGAGGGCCAGCTGAGCAGTTCTTC. The genes are TRBV5-1 and TRBJ2-1; 8 nucleotides agree with TRBD2. CDR3 length: 14 amino acids. With V trimmed by 1 base and J by 9 bases, 6 bases remained unmatched. The germline V gene encodes CDR1 SGHRS and CDR2 YFSETQ.

V is TRBV20-1 and J is TRBJ1-2; TRBD1 agrees at 8 bases. Germline trimming cut 1 base from V and 7 bases from J; bases unmatched to any gene: 5. CDR1 DFQATT and CDR2 SNEGSKA come from the germline V gene (reference sequence). The CDR3 runs to 13 residues. CDR3: CSARAQGAGGYTF. The CDR3 DNA reads as TGCAGTGCTAGAGCGCAGGGGGCGGGTGGCTACACCTTC.

The rearrangement links TRBV7-2 to TRBJ2-5; 8 bases align to TRBD2. Trimming cost V 6 bases and J 5 bases; bases outside gene matches: 14. From germline, CDR1 is SGHTA and CDR2 FQGNSA. CDR3 length: 16 residues. As DNA, the CDR3 is TGTGCCAGCAGACCCACGGGGGGGTGGTATCGGGAGACCCAGTACTTC. Translating it yields CASRPTGGWYRETQYF.

The V gene is TRBV7-9, the J gene TRBJ2-3; D may be TRBD1 (6 bases). Trimming removed 1 base at V and 2 bases at J, with 10 bases between. The CDR3 totals 15 residues. Germline lookup yields CDR1 SEHNR and CDR2 FQNEAQ (reference sequence). The CDR3 DNA follows: TGTGCCAGCAGCTTAGGGGACACCTACACAGATACGCAGTATTTT. Translating it yields CASSLGDTYTDTQYF. Based on the CDR3 plus reference TRBV7-9 and TRBJ2-3, the full variable domain is DTGVSQNPRHKITKRGQNVTFRCDPISEHNRLYWYRQTLGQGPEFLTYFQNEAQLEKSRLLSDRFSAERPKGSFSTLEIQRTEQGDSAMYLCASSLGDTYTDTQYFGPGTRLTVL.

The V call is TRBV20-1, the J call TRBJ2-7; TRBD2 might be the D (6 bases). This CDR3 comprises 12 residues. Germline assignment: CDR1 DFQATT and CDR2 SNEGSKA (reference sequence). V dropped 3 bases and J dropped 1 base, with 7 bases sitting between them. The CDR3 DNA is TGCAGTGCTAGTGGGGGGTCCTACGAGCAGTACTTC. Protein sequence: CSASGGSYEQYF.

This clonotype occurred a few times. This chain links TRBV6-1 with TRBJ2-1; 9 bases map to TRBD2. Germline CDR1 is MNHNS and CDR2 is SASEGT. CDR3 size: 14 residues. V lost 8 bases to trimming and J lost 8 bases; unmatched junction nucleotides: 10. CDR3 DNA: TGTGCCAGCCACGAAAATAGCGGGAGTGATGAGCAGTTCTTC. Translation: CASHENSGSDEQFF.